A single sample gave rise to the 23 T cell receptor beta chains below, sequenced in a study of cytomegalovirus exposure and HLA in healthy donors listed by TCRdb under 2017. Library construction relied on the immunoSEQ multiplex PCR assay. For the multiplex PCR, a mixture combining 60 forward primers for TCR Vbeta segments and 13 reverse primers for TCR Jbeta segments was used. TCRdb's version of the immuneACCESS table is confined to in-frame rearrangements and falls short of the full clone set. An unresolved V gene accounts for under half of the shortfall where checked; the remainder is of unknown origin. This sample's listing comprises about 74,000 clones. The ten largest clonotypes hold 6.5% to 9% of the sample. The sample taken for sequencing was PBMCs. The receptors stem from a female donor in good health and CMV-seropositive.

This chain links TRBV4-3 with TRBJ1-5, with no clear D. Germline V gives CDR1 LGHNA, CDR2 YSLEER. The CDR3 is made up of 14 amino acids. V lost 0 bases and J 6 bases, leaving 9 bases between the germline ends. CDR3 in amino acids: CASSQDVRVQPQHF. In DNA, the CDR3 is TGCGCCAGCAGCCAAGATGTGAGGGTTCAGCCCCAGCATTTT.

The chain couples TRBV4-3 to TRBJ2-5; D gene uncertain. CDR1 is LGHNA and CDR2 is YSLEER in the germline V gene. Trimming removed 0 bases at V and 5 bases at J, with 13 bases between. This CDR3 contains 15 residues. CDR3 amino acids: CASSQDRLGGETQYF. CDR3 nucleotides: TGCGCCAGCAGCCAAGATCGGCTAGGTGGGGAGACCCAGTACTTC.

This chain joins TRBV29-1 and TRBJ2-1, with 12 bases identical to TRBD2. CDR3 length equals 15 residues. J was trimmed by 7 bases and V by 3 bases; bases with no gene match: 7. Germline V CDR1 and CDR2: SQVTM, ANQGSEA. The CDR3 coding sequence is TGCAGCGTTGAGGCTAGCGGGGGGGTGGGGAATGAGCAGTTCTTC. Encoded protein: CSVEASGGVGNEQFF.

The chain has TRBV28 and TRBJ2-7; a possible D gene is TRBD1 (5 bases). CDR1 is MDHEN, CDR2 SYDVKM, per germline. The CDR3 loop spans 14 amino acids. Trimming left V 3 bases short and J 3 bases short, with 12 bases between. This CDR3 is CASSFQGLVYEQYF. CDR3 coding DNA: TGTGCCAGCAGTTTTCAGGGTTTAGTCTACGAGCAGTACTTC.

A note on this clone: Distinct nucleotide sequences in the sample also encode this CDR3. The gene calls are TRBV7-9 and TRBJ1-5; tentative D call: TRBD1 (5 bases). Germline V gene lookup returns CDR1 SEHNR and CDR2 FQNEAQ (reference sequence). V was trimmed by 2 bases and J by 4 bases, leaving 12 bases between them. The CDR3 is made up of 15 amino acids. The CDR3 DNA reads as TGTGCCAGCAGCTTATCAGGAGGGGCTAATCAGCCCCAGCATTTT. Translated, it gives CASSLSGGANQPQHF.

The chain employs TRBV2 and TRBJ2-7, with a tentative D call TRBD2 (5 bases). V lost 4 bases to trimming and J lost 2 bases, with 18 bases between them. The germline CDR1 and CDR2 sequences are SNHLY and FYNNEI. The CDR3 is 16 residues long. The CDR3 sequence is CASSGGWDLGTYEQYF. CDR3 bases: TGTGCCAGCAGTGGAGGGTGGGATTTAGGGACCTACGAGCAGTACTTC. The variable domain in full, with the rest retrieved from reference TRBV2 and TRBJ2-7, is EPEVTQTPSHQVTQMGQEVILRCVPISNHLYFYWYRQILGQKVEFLVSFYNNEISEKSEIFDDQFSVERPDGSNFTLKIRSTKLEDSAMYFCASSGGWDLGTYEQYFGPGTRLTVT.

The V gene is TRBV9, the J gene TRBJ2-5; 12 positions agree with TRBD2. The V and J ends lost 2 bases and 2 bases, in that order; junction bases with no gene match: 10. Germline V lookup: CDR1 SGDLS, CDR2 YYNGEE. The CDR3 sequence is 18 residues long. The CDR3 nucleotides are TGTGCCAGCAGCGTGGGCTCAGGACTAGCGGGGTTTCAAGAGACCCAGTACTTC. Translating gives CASSVGSGLAGFQETQYF.

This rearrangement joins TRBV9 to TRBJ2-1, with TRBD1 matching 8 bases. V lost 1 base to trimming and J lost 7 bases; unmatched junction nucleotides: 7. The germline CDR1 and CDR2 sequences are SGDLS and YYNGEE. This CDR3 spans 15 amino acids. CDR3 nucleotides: TGTGCCAGCAGCGTAAATGGGCAGGGGGCTAATGAGCAGTTCTTC. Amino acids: CASSVNGQGANEQFF. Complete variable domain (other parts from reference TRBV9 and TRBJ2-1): DSGVTQTPKHLITATGQRVTLRCSPRSGDLSVYWYQQSLDQGLQFLIQYYNGEERAKGNILERFSAQQFPDLHSELNLSSLELGDSALYFCASSVNGQGANEQFFGPGTRLTVL.

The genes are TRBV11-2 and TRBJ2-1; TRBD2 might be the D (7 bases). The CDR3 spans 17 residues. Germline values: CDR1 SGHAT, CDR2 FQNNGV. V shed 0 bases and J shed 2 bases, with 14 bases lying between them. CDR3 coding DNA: TGTGCCAGCAGCTTAGATTATGGGGGGGGCCCCTACAATGAGCAGTTCTTC. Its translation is CASSLDYGGGPYNEQFF.

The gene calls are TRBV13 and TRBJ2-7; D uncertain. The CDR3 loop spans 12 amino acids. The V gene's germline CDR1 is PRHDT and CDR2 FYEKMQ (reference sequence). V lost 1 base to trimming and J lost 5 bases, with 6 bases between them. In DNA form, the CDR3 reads TGTGCCAGCAGCTTAGCTCCCGACGAGCAGTACTTC. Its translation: CASSLAPDEQYF.

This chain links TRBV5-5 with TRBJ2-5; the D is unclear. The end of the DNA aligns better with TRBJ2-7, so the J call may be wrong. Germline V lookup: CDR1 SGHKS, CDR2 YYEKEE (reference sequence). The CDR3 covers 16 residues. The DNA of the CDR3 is TGTGCCAGCAGCTTGGTGCTGGGCGTCCTCGACTACGAGCAGTACTTC. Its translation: CASSLVLGVLDYEQYF.

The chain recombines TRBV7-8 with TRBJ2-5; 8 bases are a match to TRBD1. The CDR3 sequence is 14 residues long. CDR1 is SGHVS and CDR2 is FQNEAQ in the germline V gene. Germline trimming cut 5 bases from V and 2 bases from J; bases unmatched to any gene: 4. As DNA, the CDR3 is TGTGCCAGCAGCCCCAACAGGGGGCAAGAGACCCAGTACTTC. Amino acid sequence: CASSPNRGQETQYF.

The CDR3 spells CASSQGTGTTGELFF. The CDR3 DNA reads TGTGCCAGCAGCCAAGGGACAGGGACCACCGGGGAGCTGTTTTTT. The rearrangement uses TRBV4-2 and TRBJ2-2, with 8 positions matching TRBD1. The V segment lost 1 base and the J segment 4 bases; nucleotides outside the gene matches: 2. The CDR3 has 15 residues. Germline lookup yields CDR1 LGHNA and CDR2 YNFKEQ.

The chain's CDR3 is CASSVEGLAGKQYF. The CDR3, as DNA: TGTGCCAGCAGCGTAGAAGGACTAGCAGGAAAGCAGTACTTC. V gene TRBV9 combines with J gene TRBJ2-7, with 8 nucleotides matching TRBD2. The CDR3 is 14 amino acids. The junction had 7 bases not matched to a gene; V was cut back by 0 bases and J by 8 bases. Looked up from germline, CDR1 is SGDLS and CDR2 is YYNGEE.

For the CDR3, the DNA is TGTGCCAGCAAATACTCCGGGAACACTGAAGCTTTCTTT. As protein: CASKYSGNTEAFF. The genes are TRBV27 and TRBJ1-1, with D hard to call. CDR1 and CDR2 (germline): MNHEY, SMNVEV (reference sequence). The CDR3 extends over 13 amino acids. V was trimmed by 7 bases and J by 1 base, leaving 10 bases between them.

The CDR3 nucleotides read TGTGCCAGCAGTTTTAAGGGGGCGGAGTCTGAAGCTTTCTTT. It is translated as CASSFKGAESEAFF. The genes are TRBV28 and TRBJ1-1; 7 nucleotides line up with TRBD1. With V trimmed by 3 bases and J by 6 bases, 7 bases remained unmatched. The CDR3 is 14 amino acids. From germline, CDR1 is MDHEN and CDR2 SYDVKM.

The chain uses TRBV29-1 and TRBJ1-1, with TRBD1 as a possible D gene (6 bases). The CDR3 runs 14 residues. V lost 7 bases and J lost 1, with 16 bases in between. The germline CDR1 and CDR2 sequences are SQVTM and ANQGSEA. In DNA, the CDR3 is TGCAGCGCCTCCAAGGGGGTCTCGAACACTGAAGCTTTCTTT. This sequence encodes CSASKGVSNTEAFF.

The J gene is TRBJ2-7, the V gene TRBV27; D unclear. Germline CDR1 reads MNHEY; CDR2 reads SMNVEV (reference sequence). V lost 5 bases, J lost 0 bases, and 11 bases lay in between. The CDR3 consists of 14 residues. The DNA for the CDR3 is TGTGCCAGCAGTCTCCCGACACGCTCCTACGAGCAGTACTTC. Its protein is CASSLPTRSYEQYF.

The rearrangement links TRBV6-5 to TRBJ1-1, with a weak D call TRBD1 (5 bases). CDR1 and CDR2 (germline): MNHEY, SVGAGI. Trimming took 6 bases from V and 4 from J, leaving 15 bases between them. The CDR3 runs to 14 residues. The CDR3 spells CASSPVGLGTEAFF. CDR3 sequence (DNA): TGTGCCAGCAGCCCCGTGGGGCTAGGCACTGAAGCTTTCTTT.

The CDR3 here is CASTPGASVTYEQYF. Here the CDR3 DNA reads TGTGCCAGCACCCCCGGAGCTAGCGTTACCTACGAGCAGTACTTC. The chain couples TRBV5-6 to TRBJ2-7; D perhaps matches TRBD2 (6 bases). The CDR3 is 15 amino acids. Trimming removed 6 bases at V and 2 bases at J, with 18 bases between. Per germline, CDR1 SGHDT and CDR2 YYEEEE. Based on the CDR3 plus reference TRBV5-6 and TRBJ2-7, the full variable domain is DAGVTQSPTHLIKTRGQQVTLRCSPKSGHDTVSWYQQALGQGPQFIFQYYEEEERQRGNFPDRFSGHQFPNYSSELNVNALLLGDSALYLCASTPGASVTYEQYFGPGTRLTVT.

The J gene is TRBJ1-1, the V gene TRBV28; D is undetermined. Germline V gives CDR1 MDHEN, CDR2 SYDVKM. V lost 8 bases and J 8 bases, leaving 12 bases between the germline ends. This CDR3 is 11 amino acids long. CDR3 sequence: CASSGLREAFF. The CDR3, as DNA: TGTGCCAGCTCGGGTTTGCGAGAAGCTTTCTTT.

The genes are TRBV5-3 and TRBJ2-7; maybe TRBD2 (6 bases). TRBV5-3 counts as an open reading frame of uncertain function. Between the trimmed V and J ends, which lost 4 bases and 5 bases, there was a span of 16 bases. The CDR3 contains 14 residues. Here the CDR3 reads CARSPGGGEDEQYF. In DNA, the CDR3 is TGTGCCAGAAGCCCCGGGGGTGGCGAGGACGAGCAGTACTTC.

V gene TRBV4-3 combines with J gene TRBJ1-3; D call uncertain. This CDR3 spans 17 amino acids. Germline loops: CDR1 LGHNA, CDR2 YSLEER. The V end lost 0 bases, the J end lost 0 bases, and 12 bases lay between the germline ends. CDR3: CASSQDQALLSGNTIYF. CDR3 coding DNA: TGCGCCAGCAGCCAAGATCAGGCGCTCCTCTCTGGAAACACCATATATTTT.